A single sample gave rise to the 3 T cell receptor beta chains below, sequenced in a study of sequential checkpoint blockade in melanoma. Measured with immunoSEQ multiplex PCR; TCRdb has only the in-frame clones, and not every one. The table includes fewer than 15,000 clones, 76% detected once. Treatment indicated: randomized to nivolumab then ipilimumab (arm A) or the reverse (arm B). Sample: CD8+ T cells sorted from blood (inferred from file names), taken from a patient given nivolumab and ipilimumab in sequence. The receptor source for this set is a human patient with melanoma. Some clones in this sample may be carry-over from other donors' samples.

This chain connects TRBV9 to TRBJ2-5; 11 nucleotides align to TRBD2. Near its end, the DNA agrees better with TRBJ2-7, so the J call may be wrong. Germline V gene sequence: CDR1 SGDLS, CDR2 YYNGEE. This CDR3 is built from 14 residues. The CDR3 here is CASGPSGGTYEQYF. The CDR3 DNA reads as TGTGCCAGCGGCCCTAGCGGGGGGACCTACGAGCAGTACTTC.

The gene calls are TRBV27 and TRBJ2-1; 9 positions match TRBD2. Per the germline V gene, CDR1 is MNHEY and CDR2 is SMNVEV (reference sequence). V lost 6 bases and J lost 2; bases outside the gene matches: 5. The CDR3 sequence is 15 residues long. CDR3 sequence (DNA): TGTGCCAGCAGCTTTGCGGGGGGGCCCTACAATGAGCAGTTCTTC. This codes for CASSFAGGPYNEQFF.

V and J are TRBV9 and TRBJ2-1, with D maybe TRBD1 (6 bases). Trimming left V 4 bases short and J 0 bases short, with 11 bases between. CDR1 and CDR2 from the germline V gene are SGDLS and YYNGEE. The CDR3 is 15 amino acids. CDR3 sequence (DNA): TGTGCCAGCAGCCCTCACAGGGCCTCCTACAATGAGCAGTTCTTC. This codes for CASSPHRASYNEQFF.